This TCR beta chain appears in the sequencing data of a study of shared clonotypes between healthy human individuals (dated by TCRdb to 2019 to 2021). About the study as a whole: The cohort comprised a couple of women and a few men aged 18 to 49 years. The study deeply sequenced blood TCR repertoires of about 5 healthy adults to estimate repertoire size and the extent of clonotype sharing between individuals. Per donor, three plates each were used for CD4 naive and CD4 memory, two for CD8 naive, and one for CD8 memory. Each donor's leukapheresis produced roughly between roughly 0.85 and 10 billion PBMCs. Libraries were prepared and TCR repertoires were sequenced by different laboratories using diverse techniques, in order to increase sequencing depth and limit assay-specific biases.

CD8 naive samples consisted of CD45RO-negative cells that were positively selected for CCR7, yielding a CD45RA+CCR7+ population without TemRA cells. Donors were healthy HIV-negative adults with no recently reported acute infections or vaccinations. Every donor was a Caucasian adult residing in Nashville, Tennessee, USA. Blood was collected by leukapheresis, and PBMCs were isolated by Ficoll-Histopaque density gradient centrifugation and then cryopreserved in liquid nitrogen vapor phase. Purity and quantity of every magnetically sorted T cell population were checked by analytical flow cytometry. From each sorted fraction, genomic DNA was isolated and quantified by UV absorbance on a Nanodrop 2000c. Using the deep immunoSEQ assay, multiplex PCR amplified TCR CDR3 regions from genomic DNA. Extracted genomic DNA from each cell subset was distributed evenly across all wells of several immunoSEQ 96-well plates, and each plate was treated as a replicate. For sorted subsets, approximately 200 ng of genomic DNA, equivalent to 25,000 to 35,000 T cell genomes, went into each replicate PCR. The purified libraries were quantified using a Qubit 3.0 fluorometer, sized with a Bioanalyzer 2100, and then quantified again using the KAPA Library Quantification kit. Each immunoSEQ 96-well plate was sequenced on its own single-read 150-cycle Illumina NextSeq 550 flow cell. The study's processing was this. Because only junctional sequences without quality scores were contained in the immunoSEQ output, filtering matching that applied to full-length reads could not be performed. Sequences were annotated with PyIR, a Python wrapper for IgBLAST v1.9, using IMGT germline references to assign V/J genes and CDR3. Reads were removed for weak V/J assignments (E-value above 1e-6), missing CDR3, stop codons, out-of-frame junctions, or ambiguous translated residues. A V3J clonotype was defined by an identical inferred V gene, J gene, and CDR3 amino acid sequence. Percentage overlap between repertoires was calculated by dividing the number of shared unique clonotypes by the size of the smaller repertoire. RTK rarefaction, the Chao1 estimator, and Recon v2.1 estimates of unobserved clonotypes were used to assess repertoire richness. Generation probabilities for all TCRbeta clonotypes obtained by the gDNA method from a handful of donors were computed using OLGA. TCRdb's version of the immuneACCESS table is confined to in-frame rearrangements and falls short of the full clone set. An unresolved V gene accounts for under half of the shortfall where checked; the remainder is of unknown origin. The V and J calls and clone size are taken from that table; D and trimming were inferred from the DNA. This sample gives roughly 770,000 clones in total; 90% to 98% of them show up just once. The top ten hold around 0.25% of the sample.

With regard to this clone: Its cognate antigen has yet to be identified. The record has no base qualities; no much larger clone is one base away.

CDR1 SQVTM and CDR2 ANQGSEA are derived from the germline V gene. Inclusive of the bounding cysteine and phenylalanine, the CDR3 is 15 residues long. CDR3 DNA only is kept here, 45 bases in frame from base 1. The V end gives up 8 bases and the J end 8 bases, leaving 16 bases in the junction not matched to a gene. The full study reports these points: Across a handful of donors, roughly 5% of naive CD4, approximately 3.6% of naive CD8, under 2.5% of memory CD4, and 0.4% to 0.45% of memory CD8 clonotypes were shared. Compared with non-shared clonotypes, clonotypes shared by all four sorted-subset donors had higher generation probabilities. The small number of donors limited the genetic and exposure-history diversity represented. Sampling was restricted to blood, and TCR repertoires in tissues likely differ from the TCR repertoires found in blood. Naive subsets generally had larger estimated clonotype richness than memory subsets. Pairwise subsampling indicated that sequencing depth was expected to affect the degree of clonotype sharing among donors. Rarefaction of sorted-subset datasets indicated incomplete sequencing despite the large sequencing depth.

The V and J genes are TRBV29-1 and TRBJ2-1, and 9 bases in between align with TRBD2. The sequencing input was naive CD8+ T cells sorted from blood. The intended sense of this specimen's cell subset or site label: CD45RA+CCR7+. This clonotype was sampled from a man between 25 and 39 years old in good health. The CDR3 protein sequence reads: CSMALAGGPVHEQFF. The DNA reads as follows: TGCAGCATGGCCCTGGCGGGAGGGCCAGTCCATGAGCAGTTCTTC.